The sample holds a few counts of the clone carrying this T cell receptor (beta chain). The antigen remains undetermined. Patients were excluded because of uncontrolled infection, other autoimmune disease, pregnancy or lactation. Clinical symptoms, serum thyroxine and TRAb, thyroid ultrasound and orbital computed tomography were used for the diagnoses. About 10 ml of fresh peripheral blood supplied the PBMCs. This CDR3 has 17 amino acids. From germline, CDR1 is LGHDT and CDR2 YNNKEL (reference sequence). The ends were cut back, 1 base at V and 3 bases at J, with 15 bases in the middle. This record belongs to a study of T cells in Graves' hyperthyroidism and ophthalmopathy. Study findings and constraints: The model made its ophthalmopathy prediction, and onset followed a median approximately 6 months later.

RNA transcripts yielded amplified TCR beta CDR3 regions. The primer set for the first-round RT-PCR of the TCR CDR3 was HTBI. TCRdb reanalysed the multiplex PCR reads using MiXCR and keeps one entry per CDR3 protein. Altogether fewer than 350,000 distinct CDR3 sequences are present, about 15% being singletons, with the ten largest covering around 31%. The chain carries TRBV3-1 and TRBJ2-2; weak D call: TRBD1 (7 bases). Sequencing was performed on blood. The receptor's source is a woman aged 45-65 years with Graves' hyperthyroidism that later progressed to Graves' ophthalmopathy. For the CDR3, the DNA is TGTGCCAGCAGCCAAGTCGAGGAGGGGGCTCACACCGGGGAGCTGTTTTTT. Its protein product is CASSQVEEGAHTGELFF.